This TCR beta chain is drawn from a study of identical twins (TCRdb year 2016). About the full investigation: To test whether fetal clonotypes persist, this study deep-sequenced TCR alpha and beta repertoires from monozygotic twins, from unrelated adults of various ages, and from cord blood. To rule out contamination, the twin experiments were replicated at different times with different library preparation protocols.

In the case of this clonotype: Its antigen is currently not known. There are no base qualities to consult, and no much larger clone falls within one base.

General conclusions and limits of the study: Compared with coincidental sharing between unrelated individuals, an excess of low generation-probability sequences was observed among out-of-frame TCR alpha sequences shared between twins. Because the same donors could not be followed over many years, conclusions were based on cross-sectional statistical analysis. Zero-insertion analyses could be partly confounded by invariant T cells such as MAIT and iNKT, although diverse VJ usage argued against such confounding for most clonotypes. Out-of-frame TCR alpha sharing in monozygotic twins was systematically underestimated by recombination models, whereas sharing between unrelated individuals was in agreement with the recombination models. A weaker excess of twin sharing was found in beta out-of-frame sequences because the signal-to-noise ratio was lowered by fewer shared sequences. Fewer insertions were carried by abundant cord blood beta clonotypes; a weaker similar trend was observed in young adult naive repertoires, while no such trend was observed in memory repertoires.

CDR1 and CDR2 were assigned from the germline V gene (reference sequence) as SEHNR and FQNEAQ. The CDR3 spans 13 residues, from the cysteine through the phenylalanine. The retained sequence is limited to the CDR3, 39 bases, with the frame set at the first base. Between the V and J ends, shortened by 5 bases and 2 bases respectively, the junction contains 10 bases. Receptor amplification or capture employed 5' RACE. This sample was sequenced with an Illumina HiSeq 2000. Template switching added a universal primer binding site, and the final cDNA carried a unique molecular identifier that allowed TCR cDNA molecules to be counted accurately. Specific primers in the conserved constant-segment region were used to synthesize first-strand cDNA for the TCR alpha and beta chains. To control for contamination, every cDNA library was double barcoded, receiving both a SMART-Mk sample barcode and Illumina barcodes. TruSeq adapter sequences, together with Illumina sample barcodes, were added in two successive PCR steps. TCR alpha and beta cDNA libraries were sequenced on the Illumina HiSeq platform with custom primers. The paper's processing steps were these. MiGEC was used to process raw reads and extract unique molecular identifiers, and MiXCR was used to find CDR3 positions. For each individual, recombination models were inferred using an EM algorithm with the repgenHMM and IGoR tools. Shared clonotype analysis was performed with the tcR package in R, normalizing sharing by the product of cloneset sizes. Out-of-frame nonproductive sequences were analyzed to study raw recombination free of thymic and clonal selection effects. TCRdb trimmed public reads at Q25 via fastp, called clones via MiXCR and kept in-frame beta chains. Merged by CDR3 protein, the rows form single entries marked with the most common genes and DNA. These V and J calls derive from TCRdb rather than the authors' analysis. For this sample the table gives hundreds of thousands of distinct CDR3 sequences, of which 18% were detected only once. The ten top clones hold 13% of the sample.

Every donor was a healthy Caucasian. Three pairs of female monozygotic twins, all aged roughly 18 to 29 years, were included in the twin cohort. Peripheral blood mononuclear cells were used as the source from which RNA for TCR libraries was isolated. The same data also went into a second study, on T cells expressing NK-cell markers. From the second report: TCR beta-chain repertoires were profiled in sorted CD3+CD56+NKG2C+, CD3+CD56+NKG2C- and CD3+CD56-NKG2C+ T-cell subsets from about 8 donors. Among the eight sequenced donors, only one was HCMV-seronegative, while the other seven were HCMV-seropositive. In several experiments an anti-gammadeltaTCR antibody was added to restrict sorting to alphabetaTCR-expressing T cells. In more than five donors, the dominant CD3+CD56+NKG2C+ clonotypes ranked among the top 10 CD8+ clonotypes, making up 1.0-7.0% of CD8+ T cells. Those dominant clonotypes were again the most abundant among CD3+CD56-NKG2C+ cells in a handful of donors, at about 25-60.1%. Whether the expanded NKG2C-expressing T cell clones were specific for HCMV antigens was left unclear. Randomly selected healthy volunteers, three men and five women, were used as the eight sequenced donors. To determine HCMV serostatus, a commercial ELISA kit was used to detect HCMV-specific IgG in serum. Bulk peripheral blood T-cell repertoires were additionally sequenced from unsorted PBMC for several donors. Reads were demultiplexed and grouped by UMI with MIGEC, and clonotypes were assembled and quantified with MiTCR. To exclude erroneous sequences, only TCR cDNA sequences supported by at least two reads were retained. The tcR package was used for downstream repertoire analysis, and clonotypes were matched between fractions using CDR3 nucleotide sequence together with V segment. VDJmatch was used to annotate antigen specificity against VDJdb, with one amino acid substitution allowed in CDR3.

Here the chain combines TRBV7-9 and TRBJ2-7, with the identity of the D gene unclear. The sequence was obtained from a woman in her late teens or twenties in good health. Sequencing used PBMCs. The DNA sequence is given as TGTGCCAGCAGCGAGGACGTAACCTACGAGCAGTACTTC. Translated, it reads CASSEDVTYEQYF.